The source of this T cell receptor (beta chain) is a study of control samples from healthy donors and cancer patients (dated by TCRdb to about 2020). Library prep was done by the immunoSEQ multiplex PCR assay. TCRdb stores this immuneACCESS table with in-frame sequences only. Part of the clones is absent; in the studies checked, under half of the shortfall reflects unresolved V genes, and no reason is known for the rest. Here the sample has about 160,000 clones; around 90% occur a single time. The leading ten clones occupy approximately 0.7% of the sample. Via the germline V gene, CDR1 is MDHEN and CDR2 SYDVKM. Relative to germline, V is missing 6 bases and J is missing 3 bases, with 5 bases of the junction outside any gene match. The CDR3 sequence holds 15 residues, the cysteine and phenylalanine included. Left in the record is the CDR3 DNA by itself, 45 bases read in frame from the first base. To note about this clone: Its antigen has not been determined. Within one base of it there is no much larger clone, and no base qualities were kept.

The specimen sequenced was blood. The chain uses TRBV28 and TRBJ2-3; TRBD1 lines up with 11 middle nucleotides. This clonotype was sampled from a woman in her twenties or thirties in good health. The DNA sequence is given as TGTGCCAGCAGGGGGGGACAGGGGGAAACAGATACGCAGTATTTT. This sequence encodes CASRGGQGETDTQYF.